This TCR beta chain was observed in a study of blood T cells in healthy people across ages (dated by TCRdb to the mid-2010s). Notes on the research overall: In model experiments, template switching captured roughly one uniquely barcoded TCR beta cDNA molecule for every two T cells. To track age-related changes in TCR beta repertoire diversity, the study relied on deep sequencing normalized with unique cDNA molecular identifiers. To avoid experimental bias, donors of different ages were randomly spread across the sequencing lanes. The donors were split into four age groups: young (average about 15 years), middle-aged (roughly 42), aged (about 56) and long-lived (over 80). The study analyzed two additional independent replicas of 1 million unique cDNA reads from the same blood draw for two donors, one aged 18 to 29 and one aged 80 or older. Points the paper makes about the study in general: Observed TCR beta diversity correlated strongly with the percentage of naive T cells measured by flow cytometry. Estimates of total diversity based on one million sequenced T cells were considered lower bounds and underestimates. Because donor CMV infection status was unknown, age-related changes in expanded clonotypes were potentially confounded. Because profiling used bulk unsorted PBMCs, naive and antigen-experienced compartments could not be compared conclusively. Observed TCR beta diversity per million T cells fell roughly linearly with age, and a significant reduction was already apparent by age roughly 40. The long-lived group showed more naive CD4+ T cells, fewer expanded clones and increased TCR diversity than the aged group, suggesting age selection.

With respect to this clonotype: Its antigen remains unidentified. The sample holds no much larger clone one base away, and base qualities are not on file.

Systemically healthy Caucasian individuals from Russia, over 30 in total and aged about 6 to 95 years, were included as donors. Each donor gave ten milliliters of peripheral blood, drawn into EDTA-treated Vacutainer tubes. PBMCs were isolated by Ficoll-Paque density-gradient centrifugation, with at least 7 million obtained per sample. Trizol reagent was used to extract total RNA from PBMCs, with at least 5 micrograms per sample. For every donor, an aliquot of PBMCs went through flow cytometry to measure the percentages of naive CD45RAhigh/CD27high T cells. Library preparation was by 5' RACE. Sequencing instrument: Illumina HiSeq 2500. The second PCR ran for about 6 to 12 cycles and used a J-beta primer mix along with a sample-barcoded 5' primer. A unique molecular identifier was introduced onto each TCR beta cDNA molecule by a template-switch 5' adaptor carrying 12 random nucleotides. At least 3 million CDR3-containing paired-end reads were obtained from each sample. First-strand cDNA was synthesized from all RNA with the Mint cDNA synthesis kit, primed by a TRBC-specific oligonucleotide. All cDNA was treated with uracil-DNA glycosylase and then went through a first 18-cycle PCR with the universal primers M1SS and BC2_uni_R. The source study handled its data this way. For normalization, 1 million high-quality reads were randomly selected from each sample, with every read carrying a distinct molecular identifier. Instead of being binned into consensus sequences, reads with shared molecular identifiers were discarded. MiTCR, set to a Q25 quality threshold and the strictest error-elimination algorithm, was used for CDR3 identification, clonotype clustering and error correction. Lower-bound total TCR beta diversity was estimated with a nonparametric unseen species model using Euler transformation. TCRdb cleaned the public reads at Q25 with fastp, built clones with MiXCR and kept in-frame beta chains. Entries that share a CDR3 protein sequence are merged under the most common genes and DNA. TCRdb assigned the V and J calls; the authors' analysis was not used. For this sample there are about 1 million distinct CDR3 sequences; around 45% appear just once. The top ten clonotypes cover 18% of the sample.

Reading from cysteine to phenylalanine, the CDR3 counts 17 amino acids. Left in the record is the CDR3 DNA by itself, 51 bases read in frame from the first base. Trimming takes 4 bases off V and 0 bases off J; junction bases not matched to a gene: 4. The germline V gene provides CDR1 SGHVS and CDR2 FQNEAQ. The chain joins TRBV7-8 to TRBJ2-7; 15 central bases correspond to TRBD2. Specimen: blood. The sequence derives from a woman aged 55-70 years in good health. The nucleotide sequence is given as TGTGCCAGCAGCTCCGGGACTAGCGGGAGGACCTCCTACGAGCAGTACTTC. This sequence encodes CASSSGTSGRTSYEQYF.